This entry features one T cell receptor (beta chain) sequence. The PCR made use of 60 Vbeta and 13 Jbeta primers. Assay used: immunoSEQ multiplex PCR; TCRdb lists only in-frame clones, some missing. The sample has around 63,000 clones, roughly 80% seen once; the top ten hold under 3%. This specimen belongs to a study of cytomegalovirus exposure and HLA in healthy donors. With 5 bases removed from V and 4 bases from J, the gap between germline ends came to 4 bases. Germline V CDR1 and CDR2: SGDLS, YYNGEE. This CDR3 spans 11 amino acids. V is TRBV9 and J is TRBJ1-3; D uncertain. The sequencing sample was made of PBMCs. This TCR derives from a woman in her twenties or thirties in good health and CMV-seronegative. CDR3 in DNA: TGTGCCAGCAGGCGGGGAAACACCATATATTTT. Translating it yields CASRRGNTIYF.